This TCR beta chain derives from a study of cytomegalovirus exposure and HLA in healthy donors. Overall study findings and caveats: A previous analysis found most TCR beta V segments productive roughly 87% or roughly 30% of the time. Researchers reported from a later analysis that most CMV-associated TCR beta chains appeared HLA-restricted. In a later analysis, an Asian-associated ancestry cluster reportedly showed fewer N-insertions than the 666-donor mean.

A word on this clone: Its antigen is still unknown.

The PCR was carried out with 60 Vbeta primers and 13 Jbeta primers. The method was immunoSEQ multiplex PCR; TCRdb's version includes in-frame clones alone and lacks a portion of them. The repertoire holds some 130,000 clones, roughly 88% seen once, with 1.5% to 2% in the top ten. The CDR3 extends over 17 amino acids. Per the germline V gene, CDR1 is SGDLS and CDR2 is YYNGEE. The V gene lost 0 bases and the J gene lost 4 bases, with 17 bases spanning the gap. Donors sampled were nominally healthy, though unrecorded immune exposures were likely. The clonotype comes from a boy younger than 18 in good health and CMV-seronegative. This chain uses TRBV9 with TRBJ1-3; maybe TRBD1 (5 bases). The sequencing input was PBMCs. As DNA, the CDR3 is TGTGCCAGCAGCGTAGAGGGGTGGAGAAATTACGGAAACACCATATATTTT. This codes for CASSVEGWRNYGNTIYF.